The clone carrying this T cell receptor (beta chain) was found a few times. Its cognate antigen is unknown. The sample originates from a study of regulatory T cells in long-lasting Graves disease. Time point here: persistent/refractory GD, antithyroid drugs over 5 years with positive TRAb. Making the TCR library involved RNA that had been extracted from PBMCs. Combining iRepertoire HTBI primers with Arm-PCR of CDR3 regions, the authors built TCR beta libraries. TCRdb re-called the multiplex PCR reads through MiXCR, storing one row per CDR3 protein. The repertoire has roughly 500,000 distinct CDR3 sequences, 20% to 25% of them found once; the top ten carry about 6.6%. This CDR3 spans 13 amino acids. V gave up 3 bases and J gave up 2 bases, with 8 bases separating them. CDR1 DFQATT and CDR2 SNEGSKA come from the germline V gene (reference sequence). Study results and caveats: With persistent disease, TRBV28, TRBJ1-2 and TRBJ2-5 were the favored segments. TCR diversity was lower in persistent Graves' patients (versus newly diagnosed ones).

The sample consisted of peripheral blood mononuclear cells (PBMCs), taken when the disease was refractory, from a patient treated with antithyroid drugs. The chain has TRBV20-1 and TRBJ1-5; D remains ambiguous. This sequence originates from a female donor with Graves disease. The CDR3 bases are TGCAGTGCTAGGGAGGGAGGCAATCAGCCCCAGCATTTT. It yields the protein CSAREGGNQPQHF.